The 26 T cell receptor beta chains presented below share a single source sample, sequenced in a study of T cell responses to AZD1222 COVID-19 vaccine. The data were produced by immunoSEQ multiplex PCR, yet TCRdb's version contains in-frame clones alone and is incomplete. The sample carries 180,000 or so clones, about 89% recorded once. The sample was peripheral blood, taken 28 days after the second AZD1222 dose. These receptor sequences come from an adult who received the AZD1222 COVID-19 vaccine.

The chain combines TRBV15 with TRBJ2-3; no clear D gene. The CDR3 spans 17 residues. V was shortened by 2 bases and J by 0 bases, with 15 bases between the two germline ends. Per germline, CDR1 LNHNV and CDR2 YYDKDF (reference sequence). CDR3 loop: CATSRRAVLTSTDTQYF. For the CDR3, the DNA is TGTGCCACCAGCAGAAGGGCGGTCTTGACTAGCACAGATACGCAGTATTTT.

The chain joins TRBV18 to TRBJ2-7, with TRBD1 identical over 9 bases. The CDR3 extends over 14 amino acids. Germline V gene sequence: CDR1 KGHSH, CDR2 LQKENI. The V and J ends lost 6 bases and 3 bases, in that order; junction bases with no gene match: 6. The CDR3 coding sequence is TGTGCCAGCTCCCCCGGGACAGGGCTCTACGAGCAGTACTTC. It codes for CASSPGTGLYEQYF.

The CDR3 spells CASGGTAKETQYF. CDR3 nucleotides: TGTGCCAGCGGCGGGACAGCTAAAGAGACCCAGTACTTC. The rearrangement links TRBV27 to TRBJ2-5; a weak D match, TRBD1 (7 bases). The CDR3 is 13 residues long. Germline CDR1 reads MNHEY; CDR2 reads SMNVEV (reference sequence). Between the trimmed V and J ends, which lost 8 bases and 3 bases, there was a span of 13 bases.

In the case of this clone: A junction end diverges from the germline sequence, so it may reflect a read error. The chain has TRBV9 and TRBJ2-7, with a weak D call TRBD2 (7 bases). CDR1 and CDR2 (germline): SGDLS, YYNGEE. The CDR3 sequence is 14 residues long. CDR3 protein: CPSSGGGANYEQYF. CDR3 nucleotides: TGTCCCAGCAGCGGAGGGGGGGCGAACTACGAGCAGTACTTC.

The V call is TRBV5-5, the J call TRBJ1-2; D gene uncertain. Germline lookup yields CDR1 SGHKS and CDR2 YYEKEE (reference sequence). CDR3 length: 15 residues. Between the trimmed V and J ends, which lost 2 bases and 0 bases, there was a span of 11 bases. CDR3 nucleotide sequence: TGTGCCAGCAGCTTTTTGGCTGCTCCTAACTATGGCTACACCTTC. This encodes CASSFLAAPNYGYTF.

The V gene is TRBV7-2, the J gene TRBJ2-3, with 12 positions matching TRBD2. The CDR3 is 17 amino acids. The J segment lost 1 base and the V segment lost 1 base, leaving 3 bases of the junction unmatched. Germline V lookup: CDR1 SGHTA, CDR2 FQGNSA. The CDR3 reads CASSLGLAGARTDTQYF. Written as DNA, the CDR3 is TGTGCCAGCAGCTTAGGACTAGCGGGGGCCCGCACAGATACGCAGTATTTT.

The chain uses TRBV10-3 and TRBJ2-7, with D possibly called TRBD1 or TRBD2 (5 bases each). In germline, CDR1 is ENHRY, CDR2 SYGVKD. This CDR3 has 16 amino acids. Deletions cut 0 bases from V and 4 bases from J, with 16 bases between. CDR3 region: CAISESIGDLAYEQYF. Written as DNA, the CDR3 is TGTGCCATCAGTGAGTCGATTGGGGACCTTGCTTACGAGCAGTACTTC.

The rearrangement links TRBV30 to TRBJ1-1, with a possible D match to TRBD1 (6 bases). The CDR3 spans 16 residues. V lost 3 bases and J lost 3, with 20 bases in between. CDR1 GTSNPN and CDR2 SVGIG come from the germline V gene (reference sequence). CDR3 amino acids: CAWRFYREVLDTEAFF. CDR3 sequence (DNA): TGTGCCTGGAGGTTTTACAGGGAGGTATTAGACACTGAAGCTTTCTTT.

The chain joins TRBV2 to TRBJ1-6; possibly TRBD1 for D (5 bases). The ends were cut back, 5 bases at V and 4 bases at J, with 15 bases in the middle. The CDR3 has 16 amino acids. Germline V gives CDR1 SNHLY, CDR2 FYNNEI. CDR3 protein: CASSWDFSFYNSPLHF. The CDR3 DNA is TGTGCCAGCAGTTGGGACTTCAGTTTTTATAATTCACCCCTCCACTTT. Together with reference TRBV2 and TRBJ1-6, the CDR3 gives the full variable domain: EPEVTQTPSHQVTQMGQEVILRCVPISNHLYFYWYRQILGQKVEFLVSFYNNEISEKSEIFDDQFSVERPDGSNFTLKIRSTKLEDSAMYFCASSWDFSFYNSPLHFGNGTRLTVT.

The V gene is TRBV5-1, the J gene TRBJ1-6; TRBD1 is a possible D gene (5 bases). The V gene lost 0 bases and the J gene lost 6 bases, with 7 bases spanning the gap. Germline CDR1 is SGHRS and CDR2 is YFSETQ. There are 14 residues in the CDR3. This CDR3 reads CASSLGGVNSPLHF. The CDR3 DNA follows: TGCGCCAGCAGCTTGGGAGGGGTTAATTCACCCCTCCACTTT.

The chain joins TRBV10-2 to TRBJ2-1, with D possibly TRBD2 on 6 matching bases. Trimming removed 4 bases at V and 6 bases at J, with 10 bases between. Per germline, CDR1 WSHSY and CDR2 SAAADI. The CDR3 totals 13 residues. Written as DNA, the CDR3 is TGCGCCAGCAGTGGGGGACTGGGCAATGAGCAGTTCTTC. Encoded protein: CASSGGLGNEQFF.

This clone occurred a few times. The chain is built from TRBV19 and TRBJ2-1; 10 nucleotides agree with TRBD1. Germline V gene data show CDR1 as LNHDA and CDR2 as SQIVND (reference sequence). With V trimmed by 5 bases and J by 8 bases, 3 bases remained unmatched. The CDR3 consists of 13 residues. The CDR3 sequence is CASSAGQGYEQFF. DNA for the CDR3: TGTGCCAGTAGTGCGGGACAGGGGTATGAGCAGTTCTTC.

The J gene is TRBJ2-7, the V gene TRBV6-6, with 9 positions matching TRBD1. Germline lookup yields CDR1 MNHNY and CDR2 SVGAGI (reference sequence). V shed 4 bases, J shed 1 base, and the junction held 5 bases outside the gene matches. The CDR3 consists of 15 residues. The CDR3 reads CASSSAGTGSYEQYF. In DNA, the CDR3 is TGTGCCAGCAGTTCCGCCGGGACAGGGTCCTACGAGCAGTACTTC.

The rearrangement joins TRBV10-3 to TRBJ2-7; 7 bases are a match to TRBD2. Losses at the gene ends were 4 bases for V and 0 bases for J; bases not matched to a gene: 6. The CDR3 has 15 amino acids. Germline lookup yields CDR1 ENHRY and CDR2 SYGVKD. As DNA, the CDR3 is TGTGCCATCAGTGTAGCGGCTAGCGGCTCCTACGAGCAGTACTTC. As protein: CAISVAASGSYEQYF.

This sequence joins TRBV6-5 and TRBJ2-7, with a possible D match to TRBD2 (5 bases). This CDR3 has 14 amino acids. V was shortened by 6 bases and J by 1 base, with 13 bases between the two germline ends. In germline, CDR1 is MNHEY, CDR2 SVGAGI. CDR3: CASSGVGRSYEQYF. CDR3 in DNA: TGTGCCAGCAGCGGGGTCGGCCGGTCCTACGAGCAGTACTTC.

The chain is built from TRBV4-3 and TRBJ1-2, with D possibly TRBD1 on 6 matching bases. In germline, CDR1 is LGHNA, CDR2 YSLEER. This CDR3 contains 15 residues. V gave up 0 bases and J gave up 8 bases, with 16 bases separating them. In nucleotides, the CDR3 is TGCGCCAGCAGCCAAGATGCGACAGGCGCGCTCGGCTACACCTTC. Its protein is CASSQDATGALGYTF.

J is TRBJ2-2 and V is TRBV6-5; tentatively, D is TRBD2 (5 bases). The CDR3 runs to 16 residues. Germline CDR1 and CDR2: MNHEY and SVGAGI. The germline V and J ends were trimmed by 2 bases and 6 bases, with 16 bases remaining between them. The CDR3 DNA sequence: TGTGCCAGCAGTTACCCTCGGGGAGATTTATCCGGGGAGCTGTTTTTT. Translated, it gives CASSYPRGDLSGELFF.

The rearrangement uses TRBV7-6 and TRBJ1-2, with D perhaps TRBD1 (5 bases). Germline V gives CDR1 SGHVS, CDR2 FNYEAQ. V was clipped by 4 bases and J by 5 bases, with 23 bases between them. CDR3 length: 17 residues. CDR3 DNA: TGTGCCAGCAGCTCATACAAACATCCAGGGACCAGATATGGCTACACCTTC. It encodes CASSSYKHPGTRYGYTF.

The gene calls are TRBV30 and TRBJ2-7; weak D call: TRBD1 (5 bases). This CDR3 has 14 residues. The V end was cut by 2 bases, the J end by 4 bases, with 15 bases between. Germline V gene sequence: CDR1 GTSNPN, CDR2 SVGIG (reference sequence). CDR3 coding DNA: TGTGCCTGGAGTCCCTGGTCAGGGTTATACGAGCAGTACTTC. Translated: CAWSPWSGLYEQYF.

V and J are TRBV5-4 and TRBJ1-2, with 11 positions matching TRBD1. V lost 0 bases and J lost 1; bases outside the gene matches: 5. Germline V gene sequence: CDR1 SGHNT, CDR2 YYREEE (reference sequence). The CDR3 spans 17 residues. The CDR3 protein is CASSLGTGGGINYGYTF. The DNA of the CDR3 is TGTGCCAGCAGCTTGGGGACAGGGGGCGGGATTAACTATGGCTACACCTTC. Combining the CDR3 with reference TRBV5-4 and TRBJ1-2 gives the whole variable domain ETGVTQSPTHLIKTRGQQVTLRCSSQSGHNTVSWYQQALGQGPQFIFQYYREEENGRGNFPPRFSGLQFPNYSSELNVNALELDDSALYLCASSLGTGGGINYGYTFGSGTRLTVV.

This clone was observed a few times. The genes are TRBV10-3 and TRBJ1-5; the D is unclear. Germline V lookup: CDR1 ENHRY, CDR2 SYGVKD. V lost 10 bases and J 1 base, leaving 20 bases between the germline ends. CDR3 length equals 16 residues. CDR3 in amino acids: CATKSATSVSNQPQHF. CDR3 nucleotide sequence: TGTGCCACCAAGTCGGCAACTTCGGTGAGCAATCAGCCCCAGCATTTT.

The chain couples TRBV6-5 to TRBJ1-3; no definite D call. The CDR3 is 16 residues long. The germline V gene encodes CDR1 MNHEY and CDR2 SVGAGI. The V end was cut by 0 bases, the J end by 0 bases, with 9 bases between. Here the CDR3 reads CASSYSRYRSGNTIYF. CDR3 sequence (DNA): TGTGCCAGCAGTTACTCGAGATACCGCTCTGGAAACACCATATATTTT.

The V gene is TRBV10-3, the J gene TRBJ2-7; no clear D. Trimming cost V 4 bases and J 3 bases, with 7 bases left between them. The CDR3 has 12 amino acids. From germline, CDR1 is ENHRY and CDR2 SYGVKD. The CDR3 bases are TGTGCCATCAGTGCGCTAGTCTACGAGCAGTACTTC. Translation gives CAISALVYEQYF.

The CDR3 reads CAISEEPWRGYTF. The CDR3 nucleotides read TGTGCCATCAGTGAGGAACCTTGGAGGGGCTACACCTTC. The rearrangement uses TRBV10-3 and TRBJ1-2; no definite D call. V lost 2 bases and J 8 bases, leaving 12 bases between the germline ends. The CDR3 spans 13 residues. Germline V gene lookup returns CDR1 ENHRY and CDR2 SYGVKD.

The chain recombines TRBV18 with TRBJ1-5; no firm D call. V lost 5 bases to trimming and J lost 0 bases, with 8 bases between them. CDR3 size: 14 residues. Germline V lookup: CDR1 KGHSH, CDR2 LQKENI. The CDR3 nucleotides are TGTGCCAGCTCAAGGACCGATAGCAATCAGCCCCAGCATTTT. This encodes CASSRTDSNQPQHF.

The genes are TRBV7-2 and TRBJ1-3; 10 nucleotides align to TRBD1. J lost 0 bases, V lost 5 bases, and 7 bases had no gene match. Germline V gene lookup returns CDR1 SGHTA and CDR2 FQGNSA. The CDR3 sequence is 17 residues long. The CDR3 here is CASSPRDRGLSGNTIYF. As DNA, the CDR3 is TGTGCCAGCAGCCCCCGGGACAGGGGCCTCTCTGGAAACACCATATATTTT.